Shown below are 23 T cell receptor beta chains from a single sample sequenced in a study of blood T cells in healthy people across ages. A second PCR of roughly 7 to 11 cycles used a sample-barcoded 5' primer and a J-beta primer mix. In TCRdb, the 5' RACE reads were re-called with MiXCR into one record per CDR3 protein. The sample lists around 1,600,000 distinct CDR3 sequences, approximately 43% occurring once. The sequenced material came from blood. The receptors derive from a woman between 18 and 29 years old in good health.

This chain uses TRBV7-9 with TRBJ2-4; D is unresolved. The end of the DNA is better explained by TRBJ2-7, so the J call may be wrong. The length of the CDR3 is 13 residues. Germline V CDR1 and CDR2: SEHNR, FQNEAQ (reference sequence). The CDR3, as DNA: TGTGCCAGCAACGACCCGGGCCTGGACGAGCAGTACTTC. It yields the protein CASNDPGLDEQYF.

The chain carries TRBV24-1 and TRBJ1-2; D unclear. In germline, CDR1 is KGHDR, CDR2 SFDVKD. This CDR3 has 13 amino acids. Trimming removed 4 bases at V and 4 bases at J, with 9 bases between. CDR3: CATSERWGYGYTF. Here the CDR3 DNA reads TGTGCCACCAGTGAACGATGGGGCTATGGCTACACCTTC.

The CDR3 sequence is CASSLAHSGALNYGYTF. The DNA for the CDR3 is TGTGCCAGCAGCTTAGCGCATTCCGGGGCACTCAACTATGGCTACACCTTC. V is TRBV7-9 and J is TRBJ1-2, with D possibly TRBD1 on 5 matching bases. V was trimmed by 0 bases and J by 2 bases, leaving 16 bases between them. The CDR3 contains 17 residues. CDR1 and CDR2 from the germline V gene are SEHNR and FQNEAQ (reference sequence).

Notes on this clonotype: A read error may account for a junction end that differs from germline. The chain is built from TRBV7-8 and TRBJ2-5; 8 bases are a match to TRBD2. Germline V gives CDR1 SGHVS, CDR2 FQNEAQ. This CDR3 spans 16 amino acids. The CDR3 reads CAGSSTRAGAQETQYF. CDR3 in DNA: TGTGCCGGCAGCTCCACCCGAGCGGGGGCCCAAGAGACCCAGTACTTC.

The chain joins TRBV2 to TRBJ2-4, with TRBD2 as a possible D gene (5 bases). The end of the DNA is better explained by TRBJ2-7, so the J call may be wrong. Per the germline V gene, CDR1 is SNHLY and CDR2 is FYNNEI. The CDR3 covers 14 residues. The CDR3 nucleotides are TGTGCCAGCAGTGAATCATTAGTGGGAGACGAGCAGTACTTC. Translated: CASSESLVGDEQYF.

The chain has TRBV20-1 and TRBJ1-2; D remains unclear. Germline assignment: CDR1 DFQATT and CDR2 SNEGSKA (reference sequence). The V gene lost 5 bases and the J gene lost 0 bases, with 7 bases spanning the gap. The CDR3 is 12 residues long. The CDR3 DNA reads as TGCAGTGCTGCGCCGGCTAACTATGGCTACACCTTC. Translated: CSAAPANYGYTF.

This clonotype was found a few times. The J gene is TRBJ2-6, the V gene TRBV29-1, with 8 bases lining up with TRBD1. The CDR3 loop spans 15 amino acids. Germline assignment: CDR1 SQVTM and CDR2 ANQGSEA. J was trimmed by 2 bases and V by 6 bases; bases with no gene match: 6. CDR3 residues: CSVARQGTGANVLTF. CDR3 in DNA: TGCAGCGTGGCCCGACAGGGGACTGGGGCCAACGTCCTGACTTTC.

The chain has TRBV7-9 and TRBJ2-7, with a possible D match to TRBD2 (5 bases). Per germline, CDR1 SEHNR and CDR2 FQNEAQ (reference sequence). CDR3 length equals 14 residues. V was trimmed by 7 bases and J by 4 bases, leaving 17 bases between them. The CDR3 loop reads CASTPSGNEYEQYF. The CDR3 coding sequence is TGTGCCAGCACCCCGTCCGGGAATGAGTACGAGCAGTACTTC.

The V and J genes are TRBV18 and TRBJ2-5; 7 bases match TRBD1. The J call is doubtful: the DNA matches TRBJ2-7 better. The CDR3 covers 14 residues. Looked up from germline, CDR1 is KGHSH and CDR2 is LQKENI. Here the CDR3 DNA reads TGTGCCAGCTCACCAACAGGGGCTGAATACGAGCAGTACTTC. Translated: CASSPTGAEYEQYF.

This clonotype was seen only a few times. The genes are TRBV12-3 or TRBV12-4 and TRBJ2-1, with D hard to call. CDR3 length: 10 amino acids. Trimming took 8 bases from V and 9 from J, leaving 8 bases between them. The CDR3 is CASGESEQFF. DNA of the CDR3: TGTGCCAGCGGGGAAAGTGAGCAGTTCTTC.

The chain links TRBV9 to TRBJ2-1; D uncertain. From germline, CDR1 is SGDLS and CDR2 YYNGEE. The CDR3 runs to 15 residues. The V gene lost 0 bases and the J gene lost 4 bases, with 11 bases spanning the gap. Written as DNA, the CDR3 is TGTGCCAGCAGCGTAGAGTTCGTTTCTTACAATGAGCAGTTCTTC. It yields the protein CASSVEFVSYNEQFF.

As to this clonotype: This sequence may be a read error, since a much larger clone differs from it by one base. This sequence joins TRBV20-1 and TRBJ2-6; a possible D gene is TRBD1 (5 bases). The CDR3 contains 16 residues. Germline V gives CDR1 DFQATT, CDR2 SNEGSKA (reference sequence). The CDR3 is CSARVPEKGGANILTF. CDR3 DNA sequence: TGCAGTGCTAGAGTTCCAGAAAAGGGTGGGGCCAACATCCTGACTTTC.

The chain has TRBV5-1 and TRBJ2-5; D remains unclear. Trimming left V 7 bases short and J 0 bases short, with 13 bases between. The CDR3 is 14 residues long. Germline loops: CDR1 SGHRS, CDR2 YFSETQ. For the CDR3, the DNA is TGCGCCAGCGGCTACCGACACGACCAAGAGACCCAGTACTTC. It codes for CASGYRHDQETQYF.

V and J are TRBV7-9 and TRBJ1-5; TRBD1 might be the D (5 bases). Between the trimmed V and J ends, which lost 7 bases and 7 bases, there was a span of 14 bases. Germline CDR1 is SEHNR and CDR2 is FQNEAQ (reference sequence). This CDR3 is 13 amino acids long. CDR3 protein: CASKLGAGQPQHF. For the CDR3, the DNA is TGTGCCAGCAAGCTCGGGGCAGGCCAGCCCCAGCATTTT.

J is TRBJ2-1 and V is TRBV7-3, with D hard to call. Germline lookup yields CDR1 SGHTA and CDR2 FQGTGA. The V end was cut by 0 bases, the J end by 9 bases, with 12 bases between. The length of the CDR3 is 14 residues. CDR3 sequence: CASSLTQAVGEQFF. CDR3 in DNA: TGTGCCAGCAGCTTAACCCAGGCCGTGGGTGAGCAGTTCTTC.

This chain joins TRBV25-1 and TRBJ1-2, with unresolved D. Germline CDR1 reads MGHDK; CDR2 reads SYGVNS. Deletions cut 0 bases from V and 8 bases from J, with 7 bases between. This CDR3 region has 12 residues. Here the CDR3 reads CASSEYIAGYTF. The CDR3, as DNA: TGTGCCAGCAGTGAATACATCGCAGGCTACACCTTC.

This sequence joins TRBV3-1 and TRBJ1-2, with D perhaps TRBD1 (5 bases). This CDR3 region has 15 residues. Looked up from germline, CDR1 is LGHDT and CDR2 is YNNKEL (reference sequence). With 0 bases removed from V and 8 bases from J, the gap between germline ends came to 16 bases. This CDR3 is CASSQEDRALSGYTF. CDR3 nucleotides: TGTGCCAGCAGCCAAGAAGACAGAGCCCTTTCCGGCTACACCTTC.

The chain uses TRBV6-6 and TRBJ1-2; the D is unclear. The germline V gene has CDR1 MNHNY and CDR2 SVGAGI (reference sequence). The CDR3 length is 13 residues. V shed 6 bases and J shed 0 bases, with 8 bases lying between them. The DNA of the CDR3 is TGTGCCAGCAGGCGGGGAGCTAACTATGGCTACACCTTC. It yields the protein CASRRGANYGYTF.

CDR3 in amino acids: CASRSTSGGSYNEQYF. The CDR3 DNA reads TGTGCCAGCAGATCCACTAGCGGGGGTTCCTACAATGAGCAGTACTTC. This chain uses TRBV11-2 with TRBJ2-1, with TRBD2 matching over 11 bases. The J call is in doubt because the DNA end fits TRBJ2-7 better. There are 16 residues in the CDR3. Looked up from germline, CDR1 is SGHAT and CDR2 is FQNNGV.

With regard to this clonotype: Compared with germline, one end of the junction differs, possibly owing to a read error. This chain links TRBV7-2 with TRBJ2-7; 9 bases match TRBD2. Germline V lookup: CDR1 SGHTA, CDR2 FQGNSA. CDR3 length: 15 residues. CDR3: CASSLYSGSPYEQYF. The CDR3 nucleotides are TGTGCTAGCAGCTTATATAGCGGGAGCCCCTACGAGCAGTACTTC.

The CDR3 sequence is CSVGPTRQGLYEQYF. For the CDR3, the DNA is TGCAGCGTTGGCCCCACCCGACAGGGACTCTACGAGCAGTACTTC. V gene TRBV29-1 combines with J gene TRBJ2-7, with a weak D call TRBD1 (7 bases). Germline assignment: CDR1 SQVTM and CDR2 ANQGSEA. The CDR3 contains 15 residues. V was trimmed by 4 bases and J by 3 bases, leaving 19 bases between them.

On this clonotype itself: At one end, the junction sequence differs from germline, possibly due to a read error. This chain connects TRBV27 to TRBJ1-2, with D perhaps TRBD1 (5 bases). Germline V CDR1 and CDR2: MNHEY, SMNVEV (reference sequence). The CDR3 extends over 14 amino acids. CDR3 residues: CASSWHGANYDYTF. In nucleotides, the CDR3 is TGTGCCAGCAGTTGGCACGGGGCTAACTATGACTACACCTTC.

This clonotype has a single count. This sequence joins TRBV7-8 and TRBJ2-7; 9 bases match TRBD2. With 5 bases clipped from V and 4 bases from J, the junction kept 6 bases outside the gene matches. The CDR3 extends over 14 amino acids. Germline V CDR1 and CDR2: SGHVS, FQNEAQ. The CDR3 here is CASSGREGPYEQYF. In DNA, the CDR3 is TGTGCCAGCAGCGGGCGGGAGGGCCCTTACGAGCAGTACTTC.